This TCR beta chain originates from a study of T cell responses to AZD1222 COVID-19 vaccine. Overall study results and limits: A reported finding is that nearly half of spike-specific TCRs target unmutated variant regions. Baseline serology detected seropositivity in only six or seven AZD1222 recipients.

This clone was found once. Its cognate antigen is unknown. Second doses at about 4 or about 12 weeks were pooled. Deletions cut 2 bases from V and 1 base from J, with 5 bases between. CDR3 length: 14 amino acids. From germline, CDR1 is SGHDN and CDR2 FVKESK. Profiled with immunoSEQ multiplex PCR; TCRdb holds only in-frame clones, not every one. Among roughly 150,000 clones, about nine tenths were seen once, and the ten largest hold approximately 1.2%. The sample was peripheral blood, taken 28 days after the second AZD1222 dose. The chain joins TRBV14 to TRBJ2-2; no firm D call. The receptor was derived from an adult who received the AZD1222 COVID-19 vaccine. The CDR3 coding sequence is TGTGCCAGCAGCCAATTCCTGAACACCGGGGAGCTGTTTTTT. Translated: CASSQFLNTGELFF.